This TCR beta chain came from a study of human T cells and chemical hapten exposure. This sample's time point: patch test 1, 2 weeks after DPC sensitization. Treatment described: therapeutic diphenylcyclopropenone sensitization with weekly scalp DPC. V was shortened by 6 bases and J by 7 bases, with 15 bases between the two germline ends. The CDR3 contains 13 residues. Germline V CDR1 and CDR2: MNHEY, SMNVEV (reference sequence). General study findings and limits: In comparison with controls, expanded TCRs gave rise to a significantly larger number of large CDR3 similarity clusters.

This clonotype was recorded many times. Its antigen is as yet unknown. MiXCR, applied by TCRdb to the RACE reads, yields one record per CDR3 protein. The sample shows approximately 350,000 distinct CDR3 sequences, approximately 6.3% of them seen only once. This sequence joins TRBV27 and TRBJ1-1; D is uncertain. This clonotype was obtained from a woman aged 18 to 35 with alopecia areata. Some clones in this sample may be carry-over from other donors' samples. The material was whole blood, obtained in connection with sensitization to the hapten diphenylcyclopropenone (DPC). The CDR3 reads CASRPSYLFEAFF. CDR3 DNA: TGTGCCAGCAGACCCTCTTACCTGTTTGAAGCTTTCTTT.